The rows below give T cell receptor beta chains drawn from one sample of a study of blood T cells in healthy people across ages. TCRdb re-derived calls from the 5' RACE reads in MiXCR, one entry per CDR3 protein. The sample shows more than 1 million distinct CDR3 sequences, more than 35% of them seen only once. Source material: blood. All receptors derive from a woman aged 55 to 70 in good health. The CDR3 runs from the conserved cysteine through the conserved F or W. A D gene is named only where the DNA matches it firmly. Part of the rows lack a size; the others show once, few, many or a class for expanded clones.

D: NA
V: TRBV7-9
size: NA
J: TRBJ2-7
CDR3: CVSRQDYEQYF
DNA: TGTGTCAGCAGGCAAGACTACGAGCAGTACTTC

D: TRBD2
V: TRBV30
size: NA
J: TRBJ2-1
CDR3: CAWLSLADEQFF
DNA: TGTGCCTGGCTATCACTAGCGGATGAGCAGTTCTTC

D: NA
V: TRBV5-1
size: NA
J: TRBJ2-6
CDR3: CASSLGSFLSGANVLTF
DNA: TGCGCCAGCAGCCTGGGGTCCTTTCTCTCTGGGGCCAACGTCCTGACTTTC

D: NA
V: TRBV7-8
size: NA
J: TRBJ2-3
CDR3: CASSPQALQREDTQYF
DNA: TGTGCCAGCAGCCCCCAGGCACTACAACGGGAAGATACGCAGTATTTT

D: TRBD1
V: TRBV7-9
size: NA
J: TRBJ2-7
CDR3: CASRKQGTHEQYF
DNA: TGTGCCAGCAGGAAACAGGGGACCCACGAGCAGTACTTC

D: NA
V: TRBV7-9
size: few
J: TRBJ2-1
CDR3: CASTSEGAEQFF
DNA: TGTGCCAGCACCTCGGAGGGTGCTGAGCAGTTCTTC

D: TRBD1
V: TRBV6-1
size: NA
J: TRBJ1-2
CDR3: CASNKNSGTDSFPNYGYTF
DNA: TGTGCCAGCAACAAAAACTCCGGGACAGATTCATTTCCCAACTATGGCTACACCTTC

D: NA
V: TRBV20-1
size: NA
J: TRBJ2-7
CDR3: CGARRTGGDYEQYF
DNA: TGCGGTGCTAGACGGACAGGCGGGGACTACGAGCAGTACTTC

D: TRBD2
V: TRBV18
size: NA
J: TRBJ2-7
CDR3: CASSPPTSGTYEQYF
DNA: TGTGCCAGCTCACCACCGACTAGCGGAACCTACGAGCAGTACTTC

D: TRBD1
V: TRBV29-1
size: NA
J: TRBJ2-7
CDR3: CSVEWTGTYEQYF
DNA: TGCAGCGTTGAATGGACAGGAACCTACGAGCAGTACTTC

D: TRBD1
V: TRBV20-1
size: few
J: TRBJ2-7
CDR3: CSAGDRGYEQYF
DNA: TGCAGTGCTGGGGACAGGGGCTACGAGCAGTACTTC

D: NA
V: TRBV28
size: NA
J: TRBJ2-1
CDR3: CASPGNNNEQFF
DNA: TGTGCCAGCCCTGGAAATAACAATGAGCAGTTCTTC

D: NA
V: TRBV10-3
size: few
J: TRBJ2-7
CDR3: CATSSSTSPYEQYF
DNA: TGTGCCACCTCGAGTAGCACGTCCCCCTACGAGCAGTACTTC

D: TRBD1
V: TRBV5-1
size: NA
J: TRBJ2-3
CDR3: CASSGTGTGNPPDTQYF
DNA: TGCGCCAGCAGCGGAACCGGGACAGGGAACCCCCCAGATACGCAGTATTTT

D: NA
V: TRBV18
size: NA
J: TRBJ2-3
CDR3: CASSPLVHSAGTTTDTQYF
DNA: TGTGCCAGCTCACCACTTGTACACTCTGCGGGAACGACCACAGATACGCAGTATTTT

D: NA
V: TRBV15
size: few
J: TRBJ2-1
CDR3: CATSREAGQYNEQFF
DNA: TGTGCCACCAGCAGAGAAGCGGGACAATACAATGAGCAGTTCTTC

D: NA
V: TRBV24-1
size: few
J: TRBJ1-2
CDR3: CATSDLSQVYGYTF
DNA: TGTGCCACCAGTGATTTATCCCAAGTCTATGGCTACACCTTC

D: NA
V: TRBV4-2
size: NA
J: TRBJ2-1
CDR3: CASSHDRVSYNEQFF
DNA: TGTGCCAGCAGCCACGATCGGGTGTCCTACAATGAGCAGTTCTTC

D: NA
V: TRBV20-1
size: NA
J: TRBJ2-5
CDR3: CSTRDTGSQETQYF
DNA: TGCAGTACTAGAGATACAGGATCCCAAGAGACCCAGTACTTC

D: NA
V: TRBV6-1
size: many
J: TRBJ2-1
CDR3: CASRSPPEQFF
DNA: TGTGCCAGCCGAAGTCCTCCTGAGCAGTTCTTC

D: NA
V: TRBV27
size: NA
J: TRBJ2-7
CDR3: CASSQGPYYEQYF
DNA: TGTGCCAGTAGTCAGGGACCGTACTACGAGCAGTACTTC

D: NA
V: TRBV29-1
size: NA
J: TRBJ2-5
CDR3: CSATGGTQGWQETQYF
DNA: TGCAGCGCCACCGGTGGGACCCAGGGGTGGCAAGAGACCCAGTACTTC

D: TRBD2
V: TRBV27
size: NA
J: TRBJ2-1
CDR3: CASSLKTSSGRAFNEQFF
DNA: TGTGCCAGCAGTTTGAAGACTTCTAGCGGGAGGGCCTTCAATGAGCAGTTCTTC